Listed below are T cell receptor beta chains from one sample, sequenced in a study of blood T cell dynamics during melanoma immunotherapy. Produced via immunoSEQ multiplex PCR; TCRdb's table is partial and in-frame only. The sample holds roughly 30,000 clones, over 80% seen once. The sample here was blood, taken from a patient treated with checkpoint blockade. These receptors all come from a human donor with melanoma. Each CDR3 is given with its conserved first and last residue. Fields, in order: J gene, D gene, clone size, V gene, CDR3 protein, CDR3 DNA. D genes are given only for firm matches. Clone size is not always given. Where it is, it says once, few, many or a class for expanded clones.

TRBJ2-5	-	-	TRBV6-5	CASGGTGRETQYF	TGTGCCAGCGGGGGAACAGGGCGAGAGACCCAGTACTTC
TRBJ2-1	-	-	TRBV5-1	CASSLSRRAWSAGANRVYNEQFF	TGCGCCAGCAGCTTGTCTAGAAGGGCGTGGTCAGCGGGCGCCAATCGCGTATACAATGAGCAGTTCTTC
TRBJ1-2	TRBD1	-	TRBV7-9	CASSLDWTGGYTF	TGTGCCAGCAGCTTAGATTGGACAGGTGGCTACACCTTC
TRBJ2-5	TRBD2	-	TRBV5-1	CASSVGLAGGLQETQYF	TGCGCCAGCAGCGTGGGACTAGCGGGGGGTCTCCAAGAGACCCAGTACTTC
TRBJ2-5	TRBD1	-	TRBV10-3	CAIRAGTGGRETQYF	TGTGCCATCAGAGCGGGGACAGGGGGTAGGGAGACCCAGTACTTC
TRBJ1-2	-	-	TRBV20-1	CSATPRGGYTF	TGCAGTGCTACCCCCAGGGGTGGCTACACCTTC
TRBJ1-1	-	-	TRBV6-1	CASTNSGRRDEAFF	TGTGCCAGCACGAACTCGGGACGGCGGGATGAAGCTTTCTTT
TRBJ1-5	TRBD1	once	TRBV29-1	CSAEQGEGQPQHF	TGCAGCGCTGAACAGGGGGAGGGTCAGCCCCAGCATTTT
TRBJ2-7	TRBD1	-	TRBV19	CASSILGQGIPYEQYF	TGTGCCAGTAGTATTCTGGGACAGGGGATCCCCTACGAGCAGTACTTC
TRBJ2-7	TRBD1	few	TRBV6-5	CASSYFQDRGDYEQYF	TGTGCCAGCAGTTACTTTCAGGACAGGGGCGACTACGAGCAGTACTTC
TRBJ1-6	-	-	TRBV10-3	CAISVRGSSGSPLHF	TGTGCCATCAGTGTACGGGGGAGCTCAGGTTCACCCCTCCACTTT
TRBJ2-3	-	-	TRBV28	CASSAPRQGSRDTQYF	TGTGCCAGCAGTGCCCCCCGGCAGGGGAGCCGCGATACGCAGTATTTT
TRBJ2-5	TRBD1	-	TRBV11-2	CASSLDGTGLETQYF	TGTGCCAGCAGCTTAGACGGGACAGGGCTGGAGACCCAGTACTTC
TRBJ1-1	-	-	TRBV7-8	CASSEGGNTEAFF	TGTGCCAGCAGCGAGGGGGGGAACACTGAAGCTTTCTTT
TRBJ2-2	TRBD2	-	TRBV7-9	CASSNSSGINTGELFF	TGTGCCAGCAGCAACTCTAGCGGGATAAACACCGGGGAGCTGTTTTTT
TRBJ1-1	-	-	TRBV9	CASSVAGVEGWTNTEAFF	TGTGCCAGCAGCGTAGCTGGGGTCGAGGGATGGACTAACACTGAAGCTTTCTTT